This T cell receptor (beta chain) came from a study of CD8 T cells in Susac syndrome. Regarding the study as a whole: Within Susac syndrome CD4+ T cell repertoires, clonal expansion was not evident.

This clonotype was observed once. Its antigen is unknown. The junction departs from germline at one end; a sequencing error may be responsible. This CDR3 contains 16 residues. CDR1 is SGHNT and CDR2 is YYREEE in the germline V gene (reference sequence). Negative isolation yielded CD8+ and CD4+ T cells; FACS enriched TEMRA cells. Reverse transcription used about 0.5 to 1 ug RNA and random hexamers. Coverage of TCR beta CDR3 amplification by immunoSEQ multiplex PCR extended to 54 Vbeta and 13 Jbeta. TCRdb fed the immunoSEQ multiplex PCR reads into MiXCR, producing one record per CDR3 protein. The sample yields approximately 210,000 distinct CDR3 sequences, about 94% seen once.

The chain combines TRBV5-4 with TRBJ2-1; 10 bases match TRBD2. The clonotype comes from a human donor with Susac syndrome. The sample taken for sequencing was CD4+ T cells from PBMCs. Here the CDR3 reads CASSLGLAGADNEQFF. CDR3 DNA sequence: TGTGCCAGCAGTTTGGGGCTAGCGGGGGCCGACAATGAGCAGTTCTTC.